The 14 T cell receptor beta chains below were found in one sample sequenced in a study of T-cell reconstitution after alpha-beta-depleted transplantation in children. Library preparation (for TCRbeta) was performed with unique molecular identifiers. From the PCR reads, TCRdb called clonotypes with MiXCR, one entry per CDR3 protein. This sample carries about 190,000 distinct CDR3 sequences, 8.5% to 14% of them seen once, and the ten largest clones take under 15%. The specimen was PBMCs, collected before TCRalphabeta/CD19-depleted stem cell transplant. The source is a boy aged 2 to 10 with acute myeloid leukemia, due to receive a stem cell transplant.

About this clonotype: A junction end diverges from the germline sequence, so it may reflect a read error. CDR3 DNA: TGCTGTGCTAGAGATAACAGGGAGGGGTCGAGCACAGATACGCAGTATTTT. It yields the protein CCARDNREGSSTDTQYF. This chain connects TRBV20-1 to TRBJ2-3; D perhaps matches TRBD2 (7 bases). Germline CDR1 reads DFQATT; CDR2 reads SNEGSKA (reference sequence). The CDR3 loop spans 17 amino acids.

This clonotype was detected ten times or more. This rearrangement joins TRBV12-3 or TRBV12-4 to TRBJ2-1; 7 bases align to TRBD1. Losses at the gene ends were 1 base for V and 6 bases for J; bases not matched to a gene: 3. The CDR3 totals 14 residues. The CDR3, as DNA: TGTGCCAGCAGTTTAGGTTCAGGGGGCAATGAGCAGTTCTTC. This codes for CASSLGSGGNEQFF.

This clonotype was detected ten times or more. The chain uses TRBV27 and TRBJ1-1; D not certain. The length of the CDR3 is 13 residues. CDR1 and CDR2 (germline): MNHEY, SMNVEV (reference sequence). V was shortened by 1 base and J by 1 base, with 4 bases between the two germline ends. In nucleotides, the CDR3 is TGTGCCAGCAGTTTATACCGGAACACTGAAGCTTTCTTT. As protein: CASSLYRNTEAFF.

This clonotype has ten or more counts. The chain employs TRBV20-1 and TRBJ1-4; D unresolved. Germline CDR1 DFQATT, CDR2 SNEGSKA (reference sequence). The CDR3 has 13 amino acids. Between the trimmed V and J ends, which lost 4 bases and 5 bases, there was a span of 11 bases. The CDR3 spells CSAMFGGNEKLFF. CDR3 DNA sequence: TGCAGTGCTATGTTTGGAGGGAATGAAAAACTGTTTTTT.

This clonotype was found many times. The chain couples TRBV29-1 to TRBJ2-7; D might be TRBD1 (6 bases). With 6 bases removed from V and 4 bases from J, the gap between germline ends came to 10 bases. CDR3 length equals 11 residues. CDR1 SQVTM and CDR2 ANQGSEA come from the germline V gene. The CDR3 loop reads CSVGTGYEQYF. The CDR3 region has the DNA TGCAGCGTGGGTACAGGGTACGAGCAGTACTTC.

Many counts were recorded for this clonotype. The chain employs TRBV12-3 or TRBV12-4 and TRBJ1-1, with no clear D. With 3 bases removed from V and 1 base from J, the gap between germline ends came to 9 bases. This CDR3 has 14 residues. The CDR3 region has the DNA TGTGCCAGCAGTTTGAGAGTCAAGAACACTGAAGCTTTCTTT. It is translated as CASSLRVKNTEAFF.

This clonotype was seen ten or more times. The rearrangement links TRBV5-1 to TRBJ2-2; TRBD2 agrees at 7 bases. Germline V gives CDR1 SGHRS, CDR2 YFSETQ. V lost 3 bases, J lost 0 bases, and 2 bases stayed unmatched. This CDR3 region has 15 residues. Here the CDR3 DNA reads TGCGCCAGCAGCTCCCTAGCGGCGAACACCGGGGAGCTGTTTTTT. Its protein is CASSSLAANTGELFF.

As for this clonotype: A single base separates this from a much larger clone, so it may be a read error. The conserved final phenylalanine or tryptophan is absent from the CDR3, which likely points to a read error. The chain carries TRBV3-1 and TRBJ2-5, with 8 bases identical to TRBD1. Trimming cost V 2 bases and J 2 bases; bases outside gene matches: 4. The CDR3 covers 15 residues. In germline, CDR1 is LGHDT, CDR2 YNNKEL (reference sequence). CDR3 DNA sequence: TGTGCCAGCAGCCAACGGACAGGGAGACAAGAGACCCAGTACTTG. It codes for CASSQRTGRQETQYL.

This clonotype was seen at least ten times. The V and J genes are TRBV6-1 and TRBJ2-7, with 7 bases matching TRBD2. This CDR3 spans 15 amino acids. With 2 bases clipped from V and 3 bases from J, the junction kept 7 bases outside the gene matches. Germline assignment: CDR1 MNHNS and CDR2 SASEGT. The CDR3 sequence: CASSEWRGSLYEQYF. As DNA, the CDR3 is TGTGCCAGCAGTGAATGGCGCGGGAGTCTCTACGAGCAGTACTTC.

This clonotype was observed many times. This chain connects TRBV7-6 to TRBJ1-6, with D hard to call. This CDR3 region has 16 residues. In germline, CDR1 is SGHVS, CDR2 FNYEAQ. The V and J ends lost 5 bases and 6 bases respectively, with 17 bases between them. CDR3 sequence reads: CASSLEAIGSNSPLHF. CDR3 nucleotides: TGTGCCAGCAGCCTCGAGGCTATCGGAAGTAATTCACCCCTCCACTTT.

This clonotype came up many times. The chain combines TRBV15 with TRBJ1-4, with TRBD1 matching over 8 bases. The V gene end was trimmed by 4 bases and the J gene end by 6 bases; junction bases not matched to a gene: 10. Germline V CDR1 and CDR2: LNHNV, YYDKDF (reference sequence). CDR3 length: 16 residues. Here the CDR3 reads CATSNLDRGRDEKLFF. The CDR3 region has the DNA TGTGCCACCAGCAACCTTGACAGGGGTCGGGATGAAAAACTGTTTTTT.

This clonotype was seen many times. This sequence joins TRBV3-1 and TRBJ1-1; 7 bases map to TRBD1. V was pared by 3 bases and J by 1 base, with 2 bases of the junction left unmatched. CDR1 and CDR2 (germline): LGHDT, YNNKEL (reference sequence). The CDR3 runs to 14 residues. CDR3 sequence: CASSHRTGNTEAFF. In DNA form, the CDR3 reads TGTGCCAGCAGCCACCGGACAGGGAACACTGAAGCTTTCTTT.

This clonotype was detected ten times or more. This chain connects TRBV10-3 to TRBJ2-2, with TRBD1 matching 8 bases. After removal of 7 bases from V and 3 bases from J, the junction contained 4 bases not matched to a gene. The germline V gene encodes CDR1 ENHRY and CDR2 SYGVKD. The CDR3 runs 14 residues. CDR3 region: CAITEGQDTGELFF. CDR3 nucleotides: TGTGCCATCACGGAGGGACAGGACACCGGGGAGCTGTTTTTT.

This clonotype was recorded at least ten times. The chain recombines TRBV20-1 with TRBJ1-5; 7 bases map to TRBD1. CDR1 and CDR2 (germline): DFQATT, SNEGSKA (reference sequence). This CDR3 is built from 14 residues. V shed 4 bases and J 5 bases; nucleotides not matched to a gene: 8. Here the CDR3 DNA reads TGCAGTGCTATTACAGGGGCTGGAGATCAGCCCCAGCATTTT. It encodes CSAITGAGDQPQHF.